The clone carrying this TCR beta chain was seen only a few times. As yet, its antigen is unknown. This sample was taken from a study of T cells after yellow fever vaccination. Trimming took 0 bases from V and 12 from J, leaving 15 bases between them. In germline, CDR1 is KGHSH, CDR2 LQKENI. This CDR3 is built from 14 residues. Template-switching 5'RACE yielded the TCR cDNA; a universal primer site and UMIs were added in the process. MiXCR was run by TCRdb on the 5' RACE reads, yielding one entry per CDR3 protein. The data hold 500,000 to 650,000 distinct CDR3 sequences, with roughly 12% observed a single time. Study results and limitations: It was a small share of clonotypes that appeared in both CD4 and CD8 compartments. Most primary-vaccination clones recurred post-booster (approximately 96% CD4, 88% CD8). Repertoires sorted by FACS could include abundant clonotypes that are contaminants from the bulk population.

The sample consisted of PBMCs, taken on the day of the yellow fever booster vaccination. This receptor was identified in a man aged 25-45 years who received the YFV17D yellow fever vaccine. This rearrangement joins TRBV18 to TRBJ2-1; possibly TRBD1 for D (5 bases). CDR3 coding DNA: TGTGCCAGCTCACCACCCTACGACAGCTCACTGCAGTTCTTC. It specifies CASSPPYDSSLQFF.